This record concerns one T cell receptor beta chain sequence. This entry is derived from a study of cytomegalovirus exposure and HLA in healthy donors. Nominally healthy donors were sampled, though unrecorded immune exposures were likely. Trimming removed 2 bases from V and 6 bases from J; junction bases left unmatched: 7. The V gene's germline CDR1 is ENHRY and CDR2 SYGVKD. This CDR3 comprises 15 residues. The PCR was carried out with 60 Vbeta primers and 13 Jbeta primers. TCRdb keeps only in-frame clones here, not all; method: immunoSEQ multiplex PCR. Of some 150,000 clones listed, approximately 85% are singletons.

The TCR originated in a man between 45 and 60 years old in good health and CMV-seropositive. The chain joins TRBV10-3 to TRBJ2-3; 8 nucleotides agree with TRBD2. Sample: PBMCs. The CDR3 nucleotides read TGTGCCATCAGTGAGCCGACGGGGGGGATGGATACGCAGTATTTT. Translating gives CAISEPTGGMDTQYF.